A selection of T cell receptor beta chains follows, all from one sample in a study of shared clonotypes between healthy human individuals. TCRdb keeps only in-frame clones here, not all; method: immunoSEQ multiplex PCR. The sample includes around 2.1 million clones, 90% to 97% of them seen just once. Source material: naive CD4+ T cells sorted from blood. The receptors stem from a man aged 18 to 30 in good health. CDR3s include the opening cysteine and the closing phenylalanine or tryptophan. Fields, in order: J gene, clone size, V gene, D gene, CDR3 protein, CDR3 DNA. The D gene is left open where the match is weak. Clone size is stated in some rows and not others, as once, few, many or a class when expanded.

j_call: TRBJ2-2; clone_size: -; v_call: TRBV7-9; d_call: -; cdr3_aa: CASSAQGYGELFF; cdr3_nt: TGTGCCAGCAGTGCACAGGGTTACGGGGAGCTGTTTTTT
j_call: TRBJ2-7; clone_size: -; v_call: TRBV7-2; d_call: TRBD2; cdr3_aa: CASSPRTSGRAGYEQYF; cdr3_nt: TGTGCCAGCAGCCCCCGGACTAGCGGGAGGGCCGGGTACGAGCAGTACTTC
j_call: TRBJ1-6; clone_size: -; v_call: TRBV6-6; d_call: -; cdr3_aa: CASSYSGRNSPLHF; cdr3_nt: TGTGCCAGCAGTTACTCGGGACGGAATTCACCCCTCCACTTT
j_call: TRBJ1-1; clone_size: -; v_call: TRBV19; d_call: TRBD1; cdr3_aa: CASSIGGQGVTEAFF; cdr3_nt: TGTGCCAGTAGTATAGGGGGACAGGGGGTTACTGAAGCTTTCTTT
j_call: TRBJ1-6; clone_size: -; v_call: TRBV30; d_call: TRBD1; cdr3_aa: CAWSVRAGGDSPLHF; cdr3_nt: TGTGCCTGGAGTGTACGGGCAGGGGGCGATTCACCCCTCCACTTT
j_call: TRBJ2-3; clone_size: -; v_call: TRBV5-1; d_call: -; cdr3_aa: CASSLEETYTDTQYF; cdr3_nt: TGCGCCAGCAGCTTGGAAGAGACTTACACAGATACGCAGTATTTT
j_call: TRBJ1-1; clone_size: -; v_call: TRBV11-2; d_call: -; cdr3_aa: CASSTSENTEAFF; cdr3_nt: TGTGCCAGCAGCACCTCAGAGAACACTGAAGCTTTCTTT
j_call: TRBJ2-1; clone_size: -; v_call: TRBV4-1; d_call: -; cdr3_aa: CASSQGPGSGSSYNEQFF; cdr3_nt: TGCGCCAGCAGCCAAGGGCCCGGTTCCGGGAGCTCCTACAATGAGCAGTTCTTC
j_call: TRBJ2-7; clone_size: -; v_call: TRBV5-1; d_call: -; cdr3_aa: CASSLARNHEQYF; cdr3_nt: TGCGCCAGCAGCTTGGCCAGAAACCACGAGCAGTACTTC
j_call: TRBJ2-3; clone_size: once; v_call: TRBV7-9; d_call: -; cdr3_aa: CASSLLGRDPDTQYF; cdr3_nt: TGTGCCAGCAGCTTATTGGGGCGGGATCCAGATACGCAGTATTTT
j_call: TRBJ2-1; clone_size: once; v_call: TRBV7-2; d_call: TRBD1; cdr3_aa: CASSLDRDRRYEQFF; cdr3_nt: TGTGCCAGCAGCCTCGACCGGGACAGGCGTTATGAGCAGTTCTTC
j_call: TRBJ2-3; clone_size: -; v_call: TRBV4-3; d_call: -; cdr3_aa: CASSLSTGRTDTQYF; cdr3_nt: TGCGCCAGCAGCCTTTCGACAGGCCGCACAGATACGCAGTATTTT
j_call: TRBJ1-2; clone_size: -; v_call: TRBV6-5; d_call: -; cdr3_aa: CASSYSLGVGYTF; cdr3_nt: TGTGCCAGCAGTTACTCACTTGGGGTTGGCTACACCTTC
j_call: TRBJ1-5; clone_size: -; v_call: TRBV4-1; d_call: TRBD1; cdr3_aa: CASSLTTGGGGNQPQHF; cdr3_nt: TGCGCCAGCAGCCTAACTACAGGGGGCGGCGGCAATCAGCCCCAGCATTTT
j_call: TRBJ2-7; clone_size: -; v_call: TRBV6-1; d_call: -; cdr3_aa: CASSRADTYEQYF; cdr3_nt: TGTGCCAGCAGTCGGGCAGACACCTACGAGCAGTACTTC
j_call: TRBJ1-6; clone_size: -; v_call: TRBV18; d_call: TRBD1; cdr3_aa: CASSPRDSSPLHF; cdr3_nt: TGTGCCAGCTCACCCCGGGACAGTTCACCCCTCCACTTT
j_call: TRBJ2-5; clone_size: -; v_call: TRBV6-6; d_call: -; cdr3_aa: CASSSSGTGGAETQYF; cdr3_nt: TGTGCCAGCAGTTCATCCGGGACGGGGGGCGCGGAGACCCAGTACTTC
j_call: TRBJ1-1; clone_size: -; v_call: TRBV2; d_call: -; cdr3_aa: CASSEAENKAFF; cdr3_nt: TGTGCCAGCAGTGAAGCGGAAAATAAAGCTTTCTTT
j_call: TRBJ2-7; clone_size: -; v_call: TRBV5-1; d_call: -; cdr3_aa: CASSGGGGSYEQYF; cdr3_nt: TGCGCCAGCAGCGGGGGTGGAGGCTCCTACGAGCAGTACTTC
j_call: TRBJ2-3; clone_size: -; v_call: TRBV29-1; d_call: TRBD1; cdr3_aa: CSVEQGLVTDTQYF; cdr3_nt: TGCAGCGTCGAACAGGGGCTGGTGACAGATACGCAGTATTTT
j_call: TRBJ1-2; clone_size: -; v_call: TRBV13; d_call: TRBD1; cdr3_aa: CASSLGTGGDYGYTF; cdr3_nt: TGTGCCAGCAGCTTAGGGACAGGGGGCGACTATGGCTACACCTTC
j_call: TRBJ2-5; clone_size: -; v_call: TRBV5-1; d_call: TRBD1; cdr3_aa: CASSFGTGGQETQYF; cdr3_nt: TGCGCCAGCAGCTTTGGGACAGGGGGACAAGAGACCCAGTACTTC
j_call: TRBJ2-1; clone_size: -; v_call: TRBV6-6; d_call: TRBD1; cdr3_aa: CASSWLQGAREQFF; cdr3_nt: TGTGCCAGCAGTTGGCTACAGGGGGCCCGGGAGCAGTTCTTC
j_call: TRBJ1-1; clone_size: -; v_call: TRBV7-2; d_call: -; cdr3_aa: CASSLYPAPGTEAFF; cdr3_nt: TGTGCCAGCAGCTTATACCCAGCCCCGGGGACTGAAGCTTTCTTT
j_call: TRBJ1-1; clone_size: -; v_call: TRBV5-6; d_call: -; cdr3_aa: CASSFLGGTEAFF; cdr3_nt: TGTGCCAGCAGCTTTTTAGGGGGCACTGAAGCTTTCTTT
j_call: TRBJ2-2; clone_size: -; v_call: TRBV2; d_call: TRBD1; cdr3_aa: CASDRATGELFF; cdr3_nt: TGTGCCAGTGACAGGGCCACCGGGGAGCTGTTTTTT
j_call: TRBJ1-4; clone_size: -; v_call: TRBV10-3; d_call: -; cdr3_aa: CAISGTDGGGSEKLFF; cdr3_nt: TGTGCCATCAGTGGGACGGACGGGGGAGGGAGTGAAAAACTGTTTTTT
j_call: TRBJ1-1; clone_size: -; v_call: TRBV27; d_call: -; cdr3_aa: CASSLGGPNTEAFF; cdr3_nt: TGTGCCAGCAGTTTAGGCGGTCCGAACACTGAAGCTTTCTTT
j_call: TRBJ2-7; clone_size: -; v_call: TRBV6-5; d_call: -; cdr3_aa: CASSYRANSYEQYF; cdr3_nt: TGTGCCAGCAGTTACCGAGCCAATAGCTACGAGCAGTACTTC
j_call: TRBJ2-3; clone_size: -; v_call: TRBV28; d_call: TRBD2; cdr3_aa: CASSLSSGRASSTDTQYF; cdr3_nt: TGTGCCAGCAGTCTTTCTAGCGGGAGGGCCTCTAGCACAGATACGCAGTATTTT
j_call: TRBJ1-2; clone_size: once; v_call: TRBV30; d_call: -; cdr3_aa: CAWSMGTTNYGYTF; cdr3_nt: TGTGCCTGGAGTATGGGGACAACTAACTATGGCTACACCTTC
j_call: TRBJ2-7; clone_size: -; v_call: TRBV30; d_call: -; cdr3_aa: CAWSRGRALDEQYF; cdr3_nt: TGTGCCTGGAGTCGAGGCCGGGCCCTGGACGAGCAGTACTTC